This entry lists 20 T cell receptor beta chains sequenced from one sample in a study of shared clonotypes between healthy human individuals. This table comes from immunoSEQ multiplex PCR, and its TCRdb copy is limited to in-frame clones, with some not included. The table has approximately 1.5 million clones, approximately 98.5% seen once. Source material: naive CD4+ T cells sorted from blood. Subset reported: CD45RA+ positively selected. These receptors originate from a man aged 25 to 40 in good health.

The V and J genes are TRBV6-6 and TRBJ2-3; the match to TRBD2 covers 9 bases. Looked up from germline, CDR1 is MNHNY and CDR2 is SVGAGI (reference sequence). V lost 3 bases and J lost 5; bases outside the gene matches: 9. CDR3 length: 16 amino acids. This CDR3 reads CASSYGGRAVGDTQYF. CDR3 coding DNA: TGTGCCAGCAGTTATGGCGGGAGGGCCGTTGGAGATACGCAGTATTTT.

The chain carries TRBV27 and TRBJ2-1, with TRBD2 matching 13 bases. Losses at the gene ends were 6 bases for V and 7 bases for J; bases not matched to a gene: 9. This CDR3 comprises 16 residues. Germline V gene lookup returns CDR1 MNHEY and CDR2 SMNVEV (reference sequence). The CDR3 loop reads CASRILTSGRNNEQFF. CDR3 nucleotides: TGTGCCAGCAGGATACTGACTAGCGGGAGGAATAATGAGCAGTTCTTC.

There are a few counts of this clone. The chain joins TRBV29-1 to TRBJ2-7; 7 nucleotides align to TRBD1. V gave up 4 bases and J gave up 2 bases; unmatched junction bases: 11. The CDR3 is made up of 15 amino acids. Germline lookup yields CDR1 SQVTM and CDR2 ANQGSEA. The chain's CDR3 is CSVVSAGQVAYEQYF. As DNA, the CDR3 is TGCAGCGTTGTATCCGCCGGACAGGTTGCCTACGAGCAGTACTTC.

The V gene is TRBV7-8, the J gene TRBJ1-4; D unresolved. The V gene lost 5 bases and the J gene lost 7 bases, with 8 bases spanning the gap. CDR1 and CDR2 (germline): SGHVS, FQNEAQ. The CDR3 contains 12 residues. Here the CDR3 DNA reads TGTGCCAGCAGCAGACACGGTGAAAAACTGTTTTTT. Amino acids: CASSRHGEKLFF.

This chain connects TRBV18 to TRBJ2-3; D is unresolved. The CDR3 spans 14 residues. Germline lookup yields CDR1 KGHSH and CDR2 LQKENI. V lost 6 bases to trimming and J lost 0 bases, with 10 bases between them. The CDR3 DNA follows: TGTGCCAGCTCTCCGACAACCAGCACAGATACGCAGTATTTT. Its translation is CASSPTTSTDTQYF.

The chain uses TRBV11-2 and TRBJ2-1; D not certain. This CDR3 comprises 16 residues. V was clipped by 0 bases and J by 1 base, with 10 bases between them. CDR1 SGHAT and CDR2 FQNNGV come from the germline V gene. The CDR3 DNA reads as TGTGCCAGCAGCTTAGAGGGCCTGGGGTCCTACAATGAGCAGTTCTTC. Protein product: CASSLEGLGSYNEQFF.

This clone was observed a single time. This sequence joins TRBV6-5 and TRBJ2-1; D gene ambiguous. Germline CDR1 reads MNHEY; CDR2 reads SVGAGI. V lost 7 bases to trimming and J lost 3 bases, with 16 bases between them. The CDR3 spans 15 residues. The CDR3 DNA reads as TGTGCCAGCACCCTTAGCCCTTTCTTCTACAATGAGCAGTTCTTC. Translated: CASTLSPFFYNEQFF.

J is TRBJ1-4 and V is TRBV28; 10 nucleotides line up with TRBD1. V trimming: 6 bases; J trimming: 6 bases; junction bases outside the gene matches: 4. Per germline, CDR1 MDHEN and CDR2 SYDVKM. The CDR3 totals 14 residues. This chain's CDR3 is CASSVDRGYEKLFF. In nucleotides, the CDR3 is TGTGCCAGCAGCGTGGACAGGGGGTATGAAAAACTGTTTTTT.

Here the CDR3 DNA reads TGTGCCAGCAGCCCCCGACCTATGGGACTAGGGGCTCCCTACAATGAGCAGTTCTTC. Its translation is CASSPRPMGLGAPYNEQFF. This chain links TRBV7-8 with TRBJ2-1, with 8 positions matching TRBD2. The CDR3 is made up of 19 amino acids. From germline, CDR1 is SGHVS and CDR2 FQNEAQ. Trimming at V came to 5 bases and at J to 2 bases, leaving 17 bases not matched to a gene. Using reference TRBV7-8 and TRBJ2-1 for the parts outside the CDR3, the full variable domain is GAGVSQSPRYKVAKRGQDVALRCDPISGHVSLFWYQQALGQGPEFLTYFQNEAQLDKSGLPSDRFFAERPEGSVSTLKIQRTQQEDSAVYLCASSPRPMGLGAPYNEQFFGPGTRLTVL.

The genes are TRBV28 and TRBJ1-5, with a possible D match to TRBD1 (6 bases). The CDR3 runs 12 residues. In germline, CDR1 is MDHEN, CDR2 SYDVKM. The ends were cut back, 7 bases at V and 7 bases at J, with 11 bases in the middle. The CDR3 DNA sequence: TGTGCCAGCAAGGGGGATGTACAGCCCCAGCATTTT. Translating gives CASKGDVQPQHF.

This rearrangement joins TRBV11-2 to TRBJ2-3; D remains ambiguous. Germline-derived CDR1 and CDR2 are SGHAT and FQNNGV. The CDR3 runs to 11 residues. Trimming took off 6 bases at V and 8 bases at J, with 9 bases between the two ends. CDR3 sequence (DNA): TGTGCCAGCAGTCTCGAGGTTACGCAGTATTTT. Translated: CASSLEVTQYF.

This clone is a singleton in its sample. CDR3 region: CASSETSGKLTDTQYF. The CDR3 DNA sequence: TGCGCCAGCAGTGAGACTAGCGGGAAGCTCACAGATACGCAGTATTTT. The J gene is TRBJ2-3, the V gene TRBV10-1; 10 bases agree with TRBD2. CDR1 is WNHNN, CDR2 SYGVQD, per germline (reference sequence). The CDR3 length is 16 residues. The V and J ends lost 2 bases and 2 bases, in that order; junction bases with no gene match: 4.

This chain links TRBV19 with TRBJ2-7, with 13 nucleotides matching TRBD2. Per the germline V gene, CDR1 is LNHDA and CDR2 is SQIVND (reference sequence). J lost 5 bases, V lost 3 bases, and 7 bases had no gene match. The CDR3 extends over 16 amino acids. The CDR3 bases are TGTGCCAGTAGTATTACCTGGACTAGCGGGAGCCACGAGCAGTACTTC. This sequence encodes CASSITWTSGSHEQYF.

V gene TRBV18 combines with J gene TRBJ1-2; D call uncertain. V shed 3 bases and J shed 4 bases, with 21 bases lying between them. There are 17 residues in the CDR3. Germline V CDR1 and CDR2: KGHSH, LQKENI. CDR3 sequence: CASSPQTSPGEGYGYTF. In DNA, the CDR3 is TGTGCCAGCTCACCGCAAACGTCACCCGGGGAGGGCTATGGCTACACCTTC.

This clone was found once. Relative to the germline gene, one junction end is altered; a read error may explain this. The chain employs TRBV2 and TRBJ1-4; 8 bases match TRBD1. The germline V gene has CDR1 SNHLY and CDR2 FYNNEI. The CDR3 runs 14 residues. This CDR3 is CASREGQGNEKLFF. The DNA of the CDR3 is TGTGCCAGCAGGGAAGGACAGGGTAATGAAAAACTGTTTTTT.

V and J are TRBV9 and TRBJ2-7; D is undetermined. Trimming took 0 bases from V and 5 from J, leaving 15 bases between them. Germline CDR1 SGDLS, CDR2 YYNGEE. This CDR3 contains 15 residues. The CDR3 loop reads CASSVDASSFDEQYF. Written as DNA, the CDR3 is TGTGCCAGCAGCGTAGACGCTAGTTCGTTCGACGAGCAGTACTTC.

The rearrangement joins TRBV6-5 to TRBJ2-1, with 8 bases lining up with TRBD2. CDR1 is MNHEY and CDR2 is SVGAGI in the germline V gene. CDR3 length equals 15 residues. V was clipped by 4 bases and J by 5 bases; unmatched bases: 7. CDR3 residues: CASSSPGRGDNEQFF. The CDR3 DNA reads TGTGCCAGCAGTTCCCCTGGGCGGGGGGACAATGAGCAGTTCTTC.

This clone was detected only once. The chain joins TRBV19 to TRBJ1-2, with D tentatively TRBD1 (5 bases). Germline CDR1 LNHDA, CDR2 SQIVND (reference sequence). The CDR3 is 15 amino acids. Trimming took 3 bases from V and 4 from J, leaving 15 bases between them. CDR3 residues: CASSIQPAQGYGYTF. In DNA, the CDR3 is TGTGCCAGTAGTATCCAGCCAGCGCAGGGCTATGGCTACACCTTC.

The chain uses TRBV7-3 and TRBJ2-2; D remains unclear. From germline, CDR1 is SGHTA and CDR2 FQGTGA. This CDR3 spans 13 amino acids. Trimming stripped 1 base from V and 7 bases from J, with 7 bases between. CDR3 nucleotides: TGTGCCAGCAGCTTAAACATCATCGGGGAGCTGTTTTTT. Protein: CASSLNIIGELFF.

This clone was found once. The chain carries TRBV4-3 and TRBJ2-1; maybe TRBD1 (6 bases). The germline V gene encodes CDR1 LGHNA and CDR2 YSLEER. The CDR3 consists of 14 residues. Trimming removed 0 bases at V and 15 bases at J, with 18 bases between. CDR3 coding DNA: TGCGCCAGCAGCCAAGATTCAGACAGGTCGGTGGGGTTCTTC. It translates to CASSQDSDRSVGFF.